This T cell receptor beta chain is drawn from a study of identical twins. MiXCR, applied by TCRdb to the 5' RACE reads, yields one record per CDR3 protein. The sample gives roughly 690,000 distinct CDR3 sequences, 5.5% to 6.5% of which show up once; 1.5% to 2% is in the top ten. This clonotype occurred many times. The target antigen is unknown. General study results and limits: Carriage of fewer insertions was seen in abundant cord blood beta clonotypes, whereas memory repertoires showed none.

The clonotype originates from a man aged 18 to 29 in good health. What was sequenced was naive T cells sorted from blood.

In DNA, the CDR3 is TGCAGTGCTAGGCAGCAGCCAGATGTGGGGCAGTTCTTC. It translates to CSARQQPDVGQFF. The chain is built from TRBV20-1 and TRBJ2-1; no firm D call. Looked up from germline, CDR1 is DFQATT and CDR2 is SNEGSKA (reference sequence). V was cut by 3 bases and J by 12 bases, with 18 bases left in between. The CDR3 extends over 13 amino acids.